These 2 T cell receptor beta chains were all obtained from the same sample, sequenced in a study of blood T cell repertoires in COVID-19. Here immunoSEQ multiplex PCR was the method, and the copy in TCRdb shows in-frame clones only, minus some. The sample has tens of thousands of clones, around four fifths seen once. Source material: peripheral blood. These receptors all come from a man under 40 with COVID-19, enrolled during active disease.

The chain carries TRBV6-5 and TRBJ1-1; D perhaps matches TRBD1 (5 bases). Germline V gives CDR1 MNHEY, CDR2 SVGAGI. There are 15 residues in the CDR3. V was shortened by 0 bases and J by 2 bases, with 10 bases between the two germline ends. CDR3 bases: TGTGCCAGCAGTTACTCGAAGTGGACAAACACTGAAGCTTTCTTT. It encodes CASSYSKWTNTEAFF.

The chain recombines TRBV7-3 with TRBJ2-3, with TRBD2 matching over 10 bases. The CDR3 spans 17 residues. V was clipped by 4 bases and J by 0 bases; unmatched bases: 7. CDR1 is SGHTA and CDR2 is FQGTGA in the germline V gene. CDR3 DNA sequence: TGTGCCAGCAGCTCCGTAGGACTAGCGGTGAGCACAGATACGCAGTATTTT. This gives the protein CASSSVGLAVSTDTQYF.